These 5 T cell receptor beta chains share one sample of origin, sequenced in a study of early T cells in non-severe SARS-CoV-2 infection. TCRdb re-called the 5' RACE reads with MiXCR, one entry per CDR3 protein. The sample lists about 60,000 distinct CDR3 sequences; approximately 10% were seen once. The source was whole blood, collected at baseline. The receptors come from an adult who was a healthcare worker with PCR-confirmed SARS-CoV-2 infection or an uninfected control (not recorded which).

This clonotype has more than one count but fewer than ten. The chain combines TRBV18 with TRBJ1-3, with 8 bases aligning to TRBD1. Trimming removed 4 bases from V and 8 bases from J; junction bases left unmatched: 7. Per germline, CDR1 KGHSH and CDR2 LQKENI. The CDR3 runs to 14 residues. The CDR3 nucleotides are TGTGCCAGCTCACAAGGGACAGGATTCCACACCATATATTTT. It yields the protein CASSQGTGFHTIYF.

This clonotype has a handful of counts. The CDR3: CASRRGGAGGGVTEAFF. CDR3 bases: TGTGCCAGCAGGCGAGGGGGCGCGGGCGGTGGTGTGACTGAAGCTTTCTTT. The rearrangement uses TRBV2 and TRBJ1-1, with TRBD1 matching over 7 bases. Germline loops: CDR1 SNHLY, CDR2 FYNNEI. With V trimmed by 6 bases and J by 5 bases, 18 bases remained unmatched. The CDR3 spans 17 residues.

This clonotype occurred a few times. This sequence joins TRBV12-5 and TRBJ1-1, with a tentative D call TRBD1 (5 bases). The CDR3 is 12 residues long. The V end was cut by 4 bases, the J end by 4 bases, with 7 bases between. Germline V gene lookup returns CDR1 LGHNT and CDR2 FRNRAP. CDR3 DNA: TGTGCTAGTGGTTCAGGGCTCACTGAAGCTTTCTTT. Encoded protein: CASGSGLTEAFF.

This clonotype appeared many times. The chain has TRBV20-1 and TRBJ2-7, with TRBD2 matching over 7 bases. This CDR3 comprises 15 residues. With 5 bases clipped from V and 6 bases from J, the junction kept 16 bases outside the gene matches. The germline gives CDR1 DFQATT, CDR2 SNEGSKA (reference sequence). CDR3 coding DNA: TGCAGTGCTCCCCCCACTAGCGCGGCCACACGCGAGCAGTACTTC. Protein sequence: CSAPPTSAATREQYF.

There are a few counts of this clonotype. Written as DNA, the CDR3 is TGCGCCAGCAGCTTGGTAGGCCCTGCGAACACCGGGGAGCTGTTTTTT. As protein: CASSLVGPANTGELFF. The chain combines TRBV5-1 with TRBJ2-2; D uncertain. The CDR3 totals 16 residues. The V and J ends lost 0 bases and 0 bases respectively, with 9 bases between them. Germline CDR1 and CDR2: SGHRS and YFSETQ.